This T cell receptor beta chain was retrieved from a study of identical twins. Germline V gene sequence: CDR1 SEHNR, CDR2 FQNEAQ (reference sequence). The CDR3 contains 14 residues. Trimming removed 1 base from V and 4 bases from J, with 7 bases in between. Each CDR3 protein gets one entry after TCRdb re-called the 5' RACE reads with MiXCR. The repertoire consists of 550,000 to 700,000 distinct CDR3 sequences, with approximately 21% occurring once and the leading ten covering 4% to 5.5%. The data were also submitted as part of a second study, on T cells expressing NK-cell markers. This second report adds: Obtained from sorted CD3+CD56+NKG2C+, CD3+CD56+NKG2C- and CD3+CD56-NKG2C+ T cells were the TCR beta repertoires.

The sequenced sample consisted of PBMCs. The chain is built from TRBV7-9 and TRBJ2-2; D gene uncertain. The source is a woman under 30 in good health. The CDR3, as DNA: TGTGCCAGCAGCTTAGTGCCAATCACCGGGGAGCTGTTTTTT. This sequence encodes CASSLVPITGELFF.